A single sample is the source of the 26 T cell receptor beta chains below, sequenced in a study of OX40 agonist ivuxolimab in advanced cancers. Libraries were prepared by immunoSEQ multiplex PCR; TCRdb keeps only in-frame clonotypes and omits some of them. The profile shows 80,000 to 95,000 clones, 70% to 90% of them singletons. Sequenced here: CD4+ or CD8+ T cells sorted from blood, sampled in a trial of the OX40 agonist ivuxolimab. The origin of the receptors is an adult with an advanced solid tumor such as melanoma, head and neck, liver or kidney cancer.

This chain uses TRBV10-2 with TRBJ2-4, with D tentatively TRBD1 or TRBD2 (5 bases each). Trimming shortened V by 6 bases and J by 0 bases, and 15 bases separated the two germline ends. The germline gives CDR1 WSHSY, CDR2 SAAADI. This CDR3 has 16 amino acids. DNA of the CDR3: TGCGCCAGCAGGGGAGTGATTGGGGCAGCCAAAAACATTCAGTACTTC. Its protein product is CASRGVIGAAKNIQYF.

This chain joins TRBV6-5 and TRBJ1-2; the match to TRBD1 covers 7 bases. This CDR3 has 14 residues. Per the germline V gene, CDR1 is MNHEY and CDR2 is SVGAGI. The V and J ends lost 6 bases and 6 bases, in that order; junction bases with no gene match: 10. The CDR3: CASRSRQGGNGYTF. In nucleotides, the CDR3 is TGTGCCAGCAGATCGCGACAGGGTGGAAATGGCTACACCTTC.

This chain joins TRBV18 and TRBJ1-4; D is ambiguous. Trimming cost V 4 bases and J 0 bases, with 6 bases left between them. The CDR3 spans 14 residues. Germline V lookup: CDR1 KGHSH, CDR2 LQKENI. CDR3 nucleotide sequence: TGTGCCAGCTCACTTCAGGCAACTAATGAAAAACTGTTTTTT. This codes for CASSLQATNEKLFF.

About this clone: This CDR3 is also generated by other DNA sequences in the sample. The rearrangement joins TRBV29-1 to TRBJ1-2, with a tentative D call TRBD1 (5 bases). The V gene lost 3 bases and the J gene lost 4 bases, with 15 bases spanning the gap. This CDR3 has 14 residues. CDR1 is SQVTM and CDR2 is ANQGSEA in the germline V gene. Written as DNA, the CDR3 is TGCAGCGTTGAGGAGGTCGGGCAGGGCTATGGCTACACCTTC. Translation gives CSVEEVGQGYGYTF. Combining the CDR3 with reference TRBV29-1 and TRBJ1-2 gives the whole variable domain SAVISQKPSRDICQRGTSLTIQCQVDSQVTMMFWYRQQPGQSLTLIATANQGSEATYESGFVIDKFPISRPNLTFSTLTVSNMSPEDSSIYLCSVEEVGQGYGYTFGSGTRLTVV.

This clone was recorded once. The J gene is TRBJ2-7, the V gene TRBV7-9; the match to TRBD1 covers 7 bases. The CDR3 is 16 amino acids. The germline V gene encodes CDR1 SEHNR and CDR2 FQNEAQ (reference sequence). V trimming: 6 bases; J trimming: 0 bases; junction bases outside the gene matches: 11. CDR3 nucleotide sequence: TGTGCCAGCAGACCAACCGGGACAGCAAGCTCCTACGAGCAGTACTTC. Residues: CASRPTGTASSYEQYF.

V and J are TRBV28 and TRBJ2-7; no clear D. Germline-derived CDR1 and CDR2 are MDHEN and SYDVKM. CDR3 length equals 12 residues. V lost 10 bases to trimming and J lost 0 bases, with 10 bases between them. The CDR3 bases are TGTGCCATCAGAACCGGCTCCTACGAGCAGTACTTC. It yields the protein CAIRTGSYEQYF.

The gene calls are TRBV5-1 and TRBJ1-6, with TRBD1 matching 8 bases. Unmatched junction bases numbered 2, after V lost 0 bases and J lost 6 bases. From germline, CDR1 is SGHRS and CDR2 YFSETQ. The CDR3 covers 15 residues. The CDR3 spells CASSLVQGANSPLHF. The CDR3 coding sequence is TGCGCCAGCAGCTTGGTTCAGGGGGCTAATTCACCCCTCCACTTT.

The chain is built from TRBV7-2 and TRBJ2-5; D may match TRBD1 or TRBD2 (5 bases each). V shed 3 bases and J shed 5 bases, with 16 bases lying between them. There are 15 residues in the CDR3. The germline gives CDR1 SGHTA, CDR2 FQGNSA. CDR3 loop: CASSLIGGLWETQYF. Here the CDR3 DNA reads TGTGCCAGCAGCTTGATTGGGGGTCTGTGGGAGACCCAGTACTTC.

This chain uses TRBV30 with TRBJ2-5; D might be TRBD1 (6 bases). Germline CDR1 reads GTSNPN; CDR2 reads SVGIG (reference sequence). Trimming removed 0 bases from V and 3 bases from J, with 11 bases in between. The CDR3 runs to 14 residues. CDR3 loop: CAWSVRQVKETQYF. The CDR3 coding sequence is TGTGCCTGGAGTGTAAGACAGGTCAAAGAGACCCAGTACTTC.

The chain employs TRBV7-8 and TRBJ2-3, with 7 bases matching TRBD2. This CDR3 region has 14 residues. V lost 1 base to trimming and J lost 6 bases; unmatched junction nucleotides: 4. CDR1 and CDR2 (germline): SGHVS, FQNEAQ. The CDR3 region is CASSLGTRWDTQYF. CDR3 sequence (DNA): TGTGCCAGCAGCTTAGGGACTAGATGGGATACGCAGTATTTT.

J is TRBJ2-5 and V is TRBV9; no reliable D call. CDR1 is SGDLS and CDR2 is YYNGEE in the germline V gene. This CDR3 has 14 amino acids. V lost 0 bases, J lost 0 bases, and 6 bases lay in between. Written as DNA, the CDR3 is TGTGCCAGCAGCGTAGTAGACAACCAAGAGACCCAGTACTTC. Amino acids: CASSVVDNQETQYF.

CDR3 sequence reads: CASSFSSGGYGETQYF. The DNA of the CDR3 is TGTGCCAGCAGCTTCTCTAGCGGGGGGTATGGGGAGACCCAGTACTTC. The J gene is TRBJ2-5, the V gene TRBV7-2, with 11 bases lining up with TRBD2. Germline V CDR1 and CDR2: SGHTA, FQGNSA. V shed 3 bases and J 5 bases; nucleotides not matched to a gene: 8. The CDR3 has 16 residues.

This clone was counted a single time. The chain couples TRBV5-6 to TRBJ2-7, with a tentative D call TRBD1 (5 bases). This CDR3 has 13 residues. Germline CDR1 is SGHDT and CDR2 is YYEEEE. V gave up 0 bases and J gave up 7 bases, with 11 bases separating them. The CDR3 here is CASSLGPGREQYF. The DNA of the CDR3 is TGTGCCAGCAGCTTGGGACCAGGGCGGGAGCAGTACTTC.

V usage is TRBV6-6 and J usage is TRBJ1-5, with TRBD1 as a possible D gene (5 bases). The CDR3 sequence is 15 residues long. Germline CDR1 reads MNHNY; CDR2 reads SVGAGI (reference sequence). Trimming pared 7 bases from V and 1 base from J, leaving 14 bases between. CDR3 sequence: CASKTEGMSNQPQHF. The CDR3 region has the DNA TGTGCCAGCAAGACAGAGGGCATGAGCAATCAGCCCCAGCATTTT.

The CDR3 region has the DNA TGTGCCAGTAGTATAGATGGCCGTAAGGTAGTTCAGTTCTTC. Residues: CASSIDGRKVVQFF. The J gene is TRBJ2-1, the V gene TRBV19, with D hard to call. Germline CDR1 LNHDA, CDR2 SQIVND (reference sequence). Trimming removed 0 bases at V and 13 bases at J, with 16 bases between. The CDR3 totals 14 residues.

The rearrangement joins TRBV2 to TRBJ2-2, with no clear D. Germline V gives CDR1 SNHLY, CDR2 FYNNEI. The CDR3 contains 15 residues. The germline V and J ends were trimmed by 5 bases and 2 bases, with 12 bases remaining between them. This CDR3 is CASSNLPSNTGELFF. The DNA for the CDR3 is TGTGCCAGCAGTAACCTACCATCAAACACCGGGGAGCTGTTTTTT. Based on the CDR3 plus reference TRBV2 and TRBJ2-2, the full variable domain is EPEVTQTPSHQVTQMGQEVILRCVPISNHLYFYWYRQILGQKVEFLVSFYNNEISEKSEIFDDQFSVERPDGSNFTLKIRSTKLEDSAMYFCASSNLPSNTGELFFGEGSRLTVL.

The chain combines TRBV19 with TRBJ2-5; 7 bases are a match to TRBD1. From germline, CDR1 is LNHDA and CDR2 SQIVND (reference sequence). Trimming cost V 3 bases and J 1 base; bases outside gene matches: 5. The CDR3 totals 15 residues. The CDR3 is CASSIPSGGQETQYF. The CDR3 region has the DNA TGTGCCAGTAGTATTCCGTCAGGGGGCCAAGAGACCCAGTACTTC.

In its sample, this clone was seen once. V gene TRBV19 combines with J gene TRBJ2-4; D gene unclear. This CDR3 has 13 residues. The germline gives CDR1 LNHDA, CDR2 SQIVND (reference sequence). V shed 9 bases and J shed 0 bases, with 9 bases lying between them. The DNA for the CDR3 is TGTGCCAGCAAGGACCTAGCCAAAAACATTCAGTACTTC. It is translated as CASKDLAKNIQYF.

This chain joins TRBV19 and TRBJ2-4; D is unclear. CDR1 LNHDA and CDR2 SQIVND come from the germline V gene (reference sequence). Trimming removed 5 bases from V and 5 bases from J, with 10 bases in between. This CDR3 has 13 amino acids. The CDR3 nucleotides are TGTGCCAGTAGTCGGCTAGTTGAAAACATTCAGTACTTC. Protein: CASSRLVENIQYF.

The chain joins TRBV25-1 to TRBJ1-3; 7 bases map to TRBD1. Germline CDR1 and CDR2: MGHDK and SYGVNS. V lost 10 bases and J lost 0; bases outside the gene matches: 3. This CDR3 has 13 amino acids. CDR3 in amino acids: CATGDSSGNTIYF. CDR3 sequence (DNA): TGTGCCACAGGGGACAGCTCTGGAAACACCATATATTTT.

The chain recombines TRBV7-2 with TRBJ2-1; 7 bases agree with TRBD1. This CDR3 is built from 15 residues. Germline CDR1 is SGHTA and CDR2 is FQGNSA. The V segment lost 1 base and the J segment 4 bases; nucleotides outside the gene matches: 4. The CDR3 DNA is TGTGCCAGCAGCTTAGAAGGACAGGCATACAATGAGCAGTTCTTC. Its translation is CASSLEGQAYNEQFF.

The CDR3 spells CASSLSSSITEAFF. CDR3 DNA sequence: TGTGCCAGCAGTTTATCCTCATCGATCACTGAAGCTTTCTTT. The rearrangement uses TRBV28 and TRBJ1-1; D gene uncertain. Trimming pared 1 base from V and 4 bases from J, leaving 10 bases between. Germline V lookup: CDR1 MDHEN, CDR2 SYDVKM. This CDR3 spans 14 amino acids.

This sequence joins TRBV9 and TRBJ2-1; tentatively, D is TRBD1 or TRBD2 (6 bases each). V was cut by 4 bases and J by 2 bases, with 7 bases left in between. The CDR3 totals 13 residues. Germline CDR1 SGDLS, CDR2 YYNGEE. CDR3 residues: CASSRGPYNEQFF. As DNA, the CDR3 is TGTGCCAGCAGCCGGGGGCCCTACAATGAGCAGTTCTTC.

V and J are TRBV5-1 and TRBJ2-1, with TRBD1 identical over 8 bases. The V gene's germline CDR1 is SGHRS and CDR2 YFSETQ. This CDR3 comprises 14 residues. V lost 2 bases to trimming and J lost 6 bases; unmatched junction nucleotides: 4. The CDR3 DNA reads TGCGCCAGCAGCTTCCAGGGGGCCGGCAATGAGCAGTTCTTC. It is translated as CASSFQGAGNEQFF.

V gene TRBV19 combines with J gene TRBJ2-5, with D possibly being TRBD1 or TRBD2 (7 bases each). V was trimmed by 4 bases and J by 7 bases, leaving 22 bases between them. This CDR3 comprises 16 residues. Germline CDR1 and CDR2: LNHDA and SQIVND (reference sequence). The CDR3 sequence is CASSTEMGGTAGTQYF. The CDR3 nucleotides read TGTGCCAGTAGTACCGAGATGGGAGGGACAGCGGGGACCCAGTACTTC.

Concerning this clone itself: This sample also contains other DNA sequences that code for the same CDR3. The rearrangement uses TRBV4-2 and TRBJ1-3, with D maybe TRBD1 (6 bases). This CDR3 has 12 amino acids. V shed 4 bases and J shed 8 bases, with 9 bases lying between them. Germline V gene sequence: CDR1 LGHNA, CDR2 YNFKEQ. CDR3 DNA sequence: TGTGCCAGCAGCCCTGAGGGGGACACCATATATTTT. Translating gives CASSPEGDTIYF.